The 10 T cell receptor beta chains presented below share a single source sample, sequenced in a study of beta chain features in type 1 diabetes. Study observations and caveats: Type 1 diabetes patients showed a moderate but significant shortening of TCRB CDR3s in all four CD4+ subsets.

The isolated RNA, all of it, was reverse transcribed, so expressed TCRB transcripts were what got sequenced. Profiling relied on immunoSEQ multiplex PCR, and the TCRdb table lists in-frame clones only, not all of them. This sample carries a few hundred thousand clones, approximately 24% of them seen once, and the ten largest clones take roughly 0.011%. These TCRs are of unknown antigen specificity. Sequenced sample: naive CD4+ T cells from blood. All receptors come from a woman aged 25 to 45 with type 1 diabetes.

This clone has only a few counts. The chain couples TRBV2 to TRBJ2-3; 12 bases map to TRBD2. This CDR3 has 18 residues. Trimming at V came to 4 bases and at J to 2 bases, leaving 10 bases not matched to a gene. Germline CDR1 is SNHLY and CDR2 is FYNNEI. The CDR3 nucleotides are TGTGCCAGCAGTGGCCCCCAGACTAGCGGGAGCCTCACAGATACGCAGTATTTT. Encoded protein: CASSGPQTSGSLTDTQYF.

The V and J genes are TRBV29-1 and TRBJ1-1, with D hard to call. CDR3 length equals 12 residues. Trimming shortened V by 2 bases and J by 7 bases, and 11 bases separated the two germline ends. Germline lookup yields CDR1 SQVTM and CDR2 ANQGSEA. Here the CDR3 reads CSVESLGGEAFF. The CDR3 region has the DNA TGCAGCGTTGAAAGTCTGGGAGGTGAAGCTTTCTTT.

This chain's CDR3 is CSVGPSGKNGEQYF. The CDR3 DNA reads as TGCAGCGTTGGACCTAGCGGGAAGAACGGGGAGCAGTACTTC. V gene TRBV29-1 combines with J gene TRBJ2-7, with 9 bases that match TRBD2. J gave up 7 bases and V 4 bases, and 11 bases lay outside the gene matches. The CDR3 spans 14 residues. Per germline, CDR1 SQVTM and CDR2 ANQGSEA.

V usage is TRBV25-1 and J usage is TRBJ2-1; TRBD1 matches 9 bases. V lost 8 bases to trimming and J lost 8 bases; unmatched junction nucleotides: 7. CDR1 is MGHDK, CDR2 SYGVNS, per germline. The CDR3 is 13 residues long. CDR3 residues: CASVGTGRHEQFF. The CDR3, as DNA: TGTGCCAGCGTAGGGACAGGGCGGCATGAGCAGTTCTTC.

This clone appeared a few times. This rearrangement joins TRBV21-1 to TRBJ2-4; the table calls TRBD2, which could not be checked here. TRBV21-1 is shown as a pseudogene. This CDR3 has 15 amino acids. CDR3 nucleotides: TGTGCCAGCAGACTAGCGGTCCTAGCCAAAAACATTCAGTACTTC. Amino acid sequence: CASRLAVLAKNIQYF.

The CDR3 spells CASSQALSQPQHF. The DNA of the CDR3 is TGCGCCAGCAGCCAAGCCCTATCCCAGCCCCAGCATTTT. This chain connects TRBV4-1 to TRBJ1-5; no definite D call. The V gene lost 1 base and the J gene lost 7 bases, with 8 bases spanning the gap. CDR3 length: 13 amino acids. Germline CDR1 and CDR2: MGHRA and YSYEKL.

The table lists this clone with a few counts. This rearrangement joins TRBV7-6 to TRBJ2-7, with D perhaps matching TRBD2 (5 bases). V lost 5 bases to trimming and J lost 0 bases, with 14 bases between them. The CDR3 spans 15 residues. From germline, CDR1 is SGHVS and CDR2 FNYEAQ. CDR3 in amino acids: CASSLSPGSSYEQYF. DNA for the CDR3: TGTGCCAGCAGCCTATCACCGGGAAGCTCCTACGAGCAGTACTTC.

This clone has more than one count but fewer than ten. V gene TRBV2 combines with J gene TRBJ1-5; possible D gene TRBD1, 6 bases. This CDR3 spans 14 amino acids. V was pared by 3 bases and J by 3 bases, with 9 bases between. Germline-derived CDR1 and CDR2 are SNHLY and FYNNEI. The CDR3: CASSEQGTNQPQHF. Written as DNA, the CDR3 is TGTGCCAGCAGTGAGCAGGGGACCAATCAGCCCCAGCATTTT.

Only a few counts were recorded for this clone. The chain joins TRBV5-1 to TRBJ2-2, with TRBD2 matching over 8 bases. J was trimmed by 4 bases and V by 0 bases; bases with no gene match: 2. Per germline, CDR1 SGHRS and CDR2 YFSETQ. The CDR3 spans 15 residues. In DNA, the CDR3 is TGCGCCAGCAGCTTGGACCTAGCGGGCACCGGGGAGCTGTTTTTT. Protein sequence: CASSLDLAGTGELFF.

This clone has more than one count but fewer than ten. V and J are TRBV7-9 and TRBJ2-1; D perhaps matches TRBD2 (5 bases). This CDR3 is built from 13 residues. Germline-derived CDR1 and CDR2 are SEHNR and FQNEAQ (reference sequence). V dropped 4 bases and J dropped 5 bases, with 9 bases sitting between them. CDR3 DNA sequence: TGTGCCAGCAGCTCGCTAGCCGACAATGAGCAGTTCTTC. Protein: CASSSLADNEQFF.